The rows below give T cell receptor beta chains drawn from one sample of a study of glioma-infiltrating T cells after dendritic cell vaccination. The table came from immunoSEQ multiplex PCR; TCRdb's copy has only in-frame clones and leaves some out. The table lists around 92,000 clones, approximately 80% of them singletons. The sequencing here drew on blood, taken after dendritic cell vaccination. Receptors were obtained from a human donor with glioblastoma. CDR3s include the opening cysteine and the closing phenylalanine or tryptophan. The D gene is left open where the match is weak. Clone size, where shown, is once, few, many, or a class for clones that have expanded.

J gene: TRBJ1-1
clone size: -
V gene: TRBV30
D gene: -
CDR3 protein: CALGRGNTEAFF
CDR3 DNA: TGTGCCTTAGGACGGGGGAACACTGAAGCTTTCTTT

J gene: TRBJ1-1
clone size: -
V gene: TRBV25-1
D gene: -
CDR3 protein: CASSERAPRGAFF
CDR3 DNA: TGTGCCAGCAGTGAAAGGGCCCCGCGGGGAGCTTTCTTT

J gene: TRBJ2-3
clone size: -
V gene: TRBV7-9
D gene: -
CDR3 protein: CASSLGLGTDTQYF
CDR3 DNA: TGTGCCAGCAGCTTAGGTCTCGGCACAGATACGCAGTATTTT

J gene: TRBJ2-5
clone size: -
V gene: TRBV2
D gene: TRBD2
CDR3 protein: CASSRLAGDQETQYF
CDR3 DNA: TGTGCCAGCAGTCGACTAGCGGGGGACCAAGAGACCCAGTACTTC

J gene: TRBJ2-5
clone size: -
V gene: TRBV14
D gene: TRBD2
CDR3 protein: CASSPNRPGLATYQETQYF
CDR3 DNA: TGTGCCAGCAGCCCCAACCGCCCTGGACTAGCGACTTACCAAGAGACCCAGTACTTC

J gene: TRBJ2-5
clone size: -
V gene: TRBV5-1
D gene: -
CDR3 protein: CASSPAKKTQETQYF
CDR3 DNA: TGCGCCAGCAGCCCAGCAAAAAAGACTCAAGAGACCCAGTACTTC

J gene: TRBJ2-7
clone size: -
V gene: TRBV27
D gene: -
CDR3 protein: CASKRGTTPYEQYF
CDR3 DNA: TGTGCCAGCAAACGGGGGACGACTCCCTACGAGCAGTACTTC

J gene: TRBJ1-1
clone size: few
V gene: TRBV18
D gene: -
CDR3 protein: CASSPSSVNTEAFF
CDR3 DNA: TGTGCCAGCTCACCCTCTTCTGTAAACACTGAAGCTTTCTTT

J gene: TRBJ2-1
clone size: -
V gene: TRBV7-8
D gene: -
CDR3 protein: CASSAQEDHEQFF
CDR3 DNA: TGTGCCAGCAGCGCACAGGAAGACCATGAGCAGTTCTTC

J gene: TRBJ2-7
clone size: -
V gene: TRBV11-2
D gene: TRBD1
CDR3 protein: CASSPGQGDTYEQYF
CDR3 DNA: TGTGCCAGCAGCCCCGGACAGGGGGACACCTACGAGCAGTACTTC

J gene: TRBJ1-1
clone size: few
V gene: TRBV10-3
D gene: -
CDR3 protein: CAINSALQGLNTEAFF
CDR3 DNA: TGTGCCATCAATTCGGCACTTCAGGGTTTGAACACTGAAGCTTTCTTT

J gene: TRBJ2-7
clone size: few
V gene: TRBV9
D gene: TRBD2
CDR3 protein: CASRGEDLGGIHEQYF
CDR3 DNA: TGTGCCAGCCGGGGGGAGGACTTGGGCGGTATTCACGAGCAGTACTTC

J gene: TRBJ1-6
clone size: -
V gene: TRBV7-9
D gene: TRBD1
CDR3 protein: CASSPPGQEDSPLHF
CDR3 DNA: TGTGCCAGCAGCCCCCCGGGACAGGAGGATTCACCCCTCCACTTT

J gene: TRBJ2-3
clone size: -
V gene: TRBV18
D gene: -
CDR3 protein: CASSPGADTQYF
CDR3 DNA: TGTGCCAGCTCACCCGGGGCAGATACGCAGTATTTT

J gene: TRBJ2-7
clone size: few
V gene: TRBV7-8
D gene: -
CDR3 protein: CASSLDGVASDEQYF
CDR3 DNA: TGTGCCAGCAGCTTAGACGGGGTTGCGTCGGACGAGCAGTACTTC

J gene: TRBJ1-1
clone size: -
V gene: TRBV6-5
D gene: -
CDR3 protein: CASKIQGITEAFF
CDR3 DNA: TGTGCCAGCAAGATACAGGGAATCACTGAAGCTTTCTTT

J gene: TRBJ1-2
clone size: -
V gene: TRBV30
D gene: TRBD1
CDR3 protein: CASKWGTGNYGYTF
CDR3 DNA: TGTGCCTCCAAGTGGGGGACAGGGAACTATGGCTACACCTTC

J gene: TRBJ1-2
clone size: -
V gene: TRBV6-1
D gene: TRBD1
CDR3 protein: CASIKGTANYGYTF
CDR3 DNA: TGTGCCAGCATTAAAGGGACAGCTAACTATGGCTACACCTTC

J gene: TRBJ1-2
clone size: -
V gene: TRBV7-9
D gene: TRBD1
CDR3 protein: CASSDTQQGARYGYTF
CDR3 DNA: TGTGCCAGCAGCGACACCCAACAGGGGGCGAGGTATGGCTACACCTTC

J gene: TRBJ2-3
clone size: -
V gene: TRBV10-3
D gene: TRBD2
CDR3 protein: CATQRLAGEDTQYF
CDR3 DNA: TGTGCCACTCAAAGACTAGCGGGAGAGGATACGCAGTATTTT

J gene: TRBJ2-1
clone size: -
V gene: TRBV10-3
D gene: TRBD2
CDR3 protein: CAISGTSGLSYNEQFF
CDR3 DNA: TGTGCCATCAGTGGGACTAGCGGCCTCTCCTACAATGAGCAGTTCTTC

J gene: TRBJ1-2
clone size: -
V gene: TRBV6-5
D gene: TRBD1
CDR3 protein: CASSYSAGGDYGYTF
CDR3 DNA: TGTGCCAGCAGTTACTCCGCAGGGGGCGACTATGGCTACACCTTC

J gene: TRBJ2-7
clone size: -
V gene: TRBV5-6
D gene: -
CDR3 protein: CASSLPQGSLQYF
CDR3 DNA: TGTGCCAGCAGCTTGCCCCAGGGGAGTCTTCAGTACTTC

J gene: TRBJ2-3
clone size: -
V gene: TRBV7-9
D gene: TRBD1
CDR3 protein: CASRPQTGTSRDTQYF
CDR3 DNA: TGTGCCAGCAGGCCCCAGACAGGGACGTCACGCGATACGCAGTATTTT

J gene: TRBJ1-2
clone size: -
V gene: TRBV5-1
D gene: -
CDR3 protein: CASSYQSQMVEGLGYGYTF
CDR3 DNA: TGCGCCAGCAGCTATCAGTCTCAAATGGTGGAGGGGCTGGGGTATGGCTACACCTTC

J gene: TRBJ2-5
clone size: -
V gene: TRBV11-2
D gene: -
CDR3 protein: CASSSFQETQYF
CDR3 DNA: TGTGCCAGCAGCTCGTTTCAAGAGACCCAGTACTTC

J gene: TRBJ2-1
clone size: -
V gene: TRBV5-1
D gene: TRBD2
CDR3 protein: CASSLVGGSSYNEQFF
CDR3 DNA: TGCGCCAGCAGCTTGGTGGGGGGGAGCTCCTACAATGAGCAGTTCTTC

J gene: TRBJ2-5
clone size: -
V gene: TRBV6-1
D gene: TRBD2
CDR3 protein: CASSDPAGQETQYF
CDR3 DNA: TGTGCCAGCAGTGATCCAGCGGGGCAAGAGACCCAGTACTTC

J gene: TRBJ2-7
clone size: -
V gene: TRBV10-2
D gene: TRBD1
CDR3 protein: CASSGWTGGFGLVGEQYF
CDR3 DNA: TGCGCCAGCAGTGGTTGGACAGGGGGCTTCGGTTTAGTGGGCGAGCAGTACTTC